Sequencing of this T cell receptor (beta chain) was carried out in a study of blood T cell repertoires in COVID-19. In terms of age and location, participants ranged from roughly 18 to 100 years and lived in about 25 US areas. Self-reported history from a screening survey and questionnaire set each donor's cohort. In the authors' methods: Amplifying reference gene primers gave estimates of nucleated cell counts. Assay used: immunoSEQ multiplex PCR; TCRdb lists only in-frame clones, some missing. Clonal size and the V and J genes are those of that table, whereas D and trimming came from the DNA. The sample has around 250,000 clones; roughly nine tenths are singletons. This CDR3 is built from 13 residues. The V gene lost 2 bases and the J gene lost 8 bases, with 7 bases spanning the gap. Germline CDR1 reads SGHVS; CDR2 reads FQNEAQ.

The chain employs TRBV7-8 and TRBJ1-6; unclear D gene. This receptor was obtained from a human donor in a cohort exposed to, infected with or recovered from COVID-19 (not recorded which). The donor label of this sample is uncertain. Material: PBMCs or T cells enriched from blood (not recorded which). CDR3 residues: CASSLKGDSPLHF. The CDR3 region has the DNA TGTGCCAGCAGCTTAAAGGGAGATTCACCCCTCCACTTT.